The 4 T cell receptor beta chains below all came from one sample that was sequenced in a study of cytomegalovirus exposure and HLA in healthy donors. A multiplex PCR was run with 60 Vbeta primers and 13 Jbeta primers. Assay used: immunoSEQ multiplex PCR; TCRdb lists only in-frame clones, some missing. The table shows about 130,000 clones, with over 75% occurring only once. The material sequenced was PBMCs. These TCRs come from a male donor in good health and CMV-seropositive.

This chain joins TRBV7-2 and TRBJ2-3; D uncertain. The CDR3 loop spans 12 amino acids. CDR1 and CDR2 from the germline V gene are SGHTA and FQGNSA. Between the trimmed V and J ends, which lost 3 bases and 4 bases, there was a span of 5 bases. The CDR3 is CASSFSADTQYF. CDR3 nucleotides: TGTGCCAGCAGCTTCTCTGCAGATACGCAGTATTTT. The full variable domain, its missing parts supplied by reference TRBV7-2 and TRBJ2-3, is GAGVSQSPSNKVTEKGKDVELRCDPISGHTALYWYRQSLGQGLEFLIYFQGNSAPDKSGLPSDRFSAERTGGSVSTLTIQRTQQEDSAVYLCASSFSADTQYFGPGTRLTVL.

This chain uses TRBV6-4 with TRBJ2-5, with D maybe TRBD2 (6 bases). The better agreement between TRBJ2-7 and the DNA end casts doubt on the J call. Germline-derived CDR1 and CDR2 are MRHNA and SNTAGT. This CDR3 contains 15 residues. CDR3 bases: TGTGCCAGCAGTGGGGGGAGGCAGGCCACCTACGAGCAGTACTTC. It is translated as CASSGGRQATYEQYF.

V usage is TRBV2 and J usage is TRBJ2-6, with TRBD2 matching over 8 bases. The CDR3 length is 17 residues. The germline gives CDR1 SNHLY, CDR2 FYNNEI. V shed 10 bases, J shed 0 bases, and the junction held 11 bases outside the gene matches. In DNA, the CDR3 is TGTGCCACTGGGGGAACTAGCGGTTTCTCTGGGGCCAACGTCCTGACTTTC. Its translation: CATGGTSGFSGANVLTF.

The chain couples TRBV5-5 to TRBJ2-3; 11 bases align to TRBD1. V lost 2 bases to trimming and J lost 2 bases; unmatched junction nucleotides: 10. This CDR3 region has 18 residues. Germline CDR1 reads SGHKS; CDR2 reads YYEKEE (reference sequence). The CDR3 region is CASSFGGTGGLITDTQYF. CDR3 in DNA: TGTGCCAGCAGCTTTGGTGGGACAGGGGGTCTGATCACAGATACGCAGTATTTT.